Presented here are 15 T cell receptor beta chains from one specimen sequenced in a study of T cell clonality in common variable immunodeficiency (dated by TCRdb to between 2014 and 2017). Overall study results and their limits: Reportedly, TCRbeta sequences from CVID had fewer deletions and N-nucleotide insertions, and highly modified clones with 13 or more V deletions were absent from CVID.

Their antigens remain unidentified. The library relied on the immunoSEQ multiplex PCR assay. TCRdb limited this immuneACCESS table to in-frame rearrangements with V and J called. A share of clones is missing; checked studies link under half to unresolved V genes, and the rest is unexplained. This sample has some 28,000 clones in the table, none counted a single time. Jointly, the top ten make up approximately 31% of the sample. Sequenced sample: peripheral blood mononuclear cells. The receptors were sampled from a human donor with common variable immunodeficiency.

This clone turned up a few times. The read ends 3 residues before the CDR3 terminus; that terminus is restored from the germline J gene. The chain links TRBV30 to TRBJ2-3; TRBD1 might be the D (6 bases). Germline CDR1 GTSNPN, CDR2 SVGIG (reference sequence). Trimming stripped 0 bases from V and 2 bases from J, with 9 bases between. The CDR3 has 14 amino acids. The part of the CDR3 DNA that was read is TGTGCCTGGAGTGTAGGACAGTACACAGATACG. This gives the protein CAWSVGQYTDT. The full CDR3 reads CAWSVGQYTDTQYF.

This clone was counted many times. Read sequence stops 3 residues before the CDR3 end, and the germline J gene provides the missing end. The chain couples TRBV20-1 to TRBJ2-5; 11 bases match TRBD1. The junction had 5 bases not matched to a gene; V was cut back by 6 bases and J by 5 bases. The CDR3 is 13 residues long. The V gene's germline CDR1 is DFQATT and CDR2 SNEGSKA (reference sequence). CDR3 DNA (partial): TGCAGTGCCAGGACAGGGGGCTGGGAGACC. It is translated as CSARTGGWET. In full, the CDR3 is CSARTGGWETQYF.

As for this clone: Read sequence stops 3 residues before the CDR3 end, and the germline J gene provides the missing end. V usage is TRBV19 and J usage is TRBJ1-4; D is unclear. Germline V gene sequence: CDR1 LNHDA, CDR2 SQIVND (reference sequence). CDR3 length equals 15 residues. Trimming removed 4 bases from V and 7 bases from J, with 16 bases in between. The sequenced part of the CDR3 DNA is TGTGCCAGTAGTACCCTAGTTTTGGGTGGTGAAAAA. It translates to CASSTLVLGGEK. The CDR3 in its entirety is CASSTLVLGGEKLFF.

To note about this clone: The CDR3 extends 3 residues past the end of the read, so its final part is completed from the germline J gene. This chain uses TRBV7-9 with TRBJ2-5; 7 positions match TRBD1. The CDR3 extends over 14 amino acids. Looked up from germline, CDR1 is SEHNR and CDR2 is FQNEAQ (reference sequence). V lost 8 bases and J lost 5; bases outside the gene matches: 11. The CDR3 loop is CASVEGGFWETQYF. The CDR3 bases that were read are TGTGCCAGCGTGGAAGGGGGCTTCTGGGAGACC.

This clone has at least ten counts. With the read ending 3 residues before the CDR3 end, the germline J gene is used to fill in that end. The rearrangement links TRBV20-1 to TRBJ2-5; 8 bases line up with TRBD1. The CDR3 runs 13 residues. Germline V gives CDR1 DFQATT, CDR2 SNEGSKA (reference sequence). V dropped 3 bases and J dropped 5; count of bases not matched to a gene: 5. This chain's CDR3 is CSASAGGFETQYF. The covered CDR3 bases are TGCAGTGCTAGCGCAGGGGGCTTTGAGACC.

As regards this clone: With the read ending 3 residues before the CDR3 end, the germline J gene is used to fill in that end. The chain combines TRBV20-1 with TRBJ2-7, with 8 bases matching TRBD2. The CDR3 covers 14 residues. From germline, CDR1 is DFQATT and CDR2 SNEGSKA (reference sequence). V lost 5 bases, J lost 6 bases, and 12 bases stayed unmatched. The part of the CDR3 DNA that was read is TGCAGTGCTCCGGACGGGGGGGCCTTTGGCGAG. Translated, it gives CSAPDGGAFGE. The whole CDR3 is CSAPDGGAFGEQYF.

CDR3 DNA, as far as it was read: TGTGCCAGTAGTATACAAGGGGCATATAACTATGGC. It encodes CASSIQGAYNYG. The CDR3 reads in full as CASSIQGAYNYGYTF. The rearrangement links TRBV19 to TRBJ1-2, with a possible D match to TRBD1 (5 bases). The read comes to an end 3 residues before the CDR3 does, leaving the germline J gene to fill in the end. From germline, CDR1 is LNHDA and CDR2 SQIVND (reference sequence). V was pared by 2 bases and J by 1 base, with 11 bases between. The CDR3 is made up of 15 amino acids.

This clone was observed a handful of times. The CDR3 end falls 3 residues outside the read, so it is completed with the germline J gene. The chain couples TRBV18 to TRBJ2-7; unclear D gene. The V end was cut by 6 bases, the J end by 5 bases, with 14 bases between. Germline values: CDR1 KGHSH, CDR2 LQKENI. The CDR3 consists of 13 residues. The covered CDR3 bases are TGTGCCAGCTCCCCGAACCCTCTAGACGAG. Amino acid sequence: CASSPNPLDE. From start to end, the CDR3 is CASSPNPLDEQYF.

This clone was detected many times. The read ends 3 residues early relative to the CDR3; the germline J gene fills the gap. The V call is TRBV7-9, the J call TRBJ1-2; D possibly corresponds to TRBD1 (6 bases). Germline lookup yields CDR1 SEHNR and CDR2 FQNEAQ (reference sequence). The CDR3 consists of 12 residues. Incomplete CDR3 DNA: TGTGCCAGCAGCTTAGTACAGGGAGGC. Translating gives CASSLVQGG. The entire CDR3 protein is CASSLVQGGYTF.

Many counts were recorded for this clone. The read is 3 residues too short to cover the CDR3 end, so that end is filled in from the germline J gene. This rearrangement joins TRBV19 to TRBJ2-1, with TRBD1 identical over 7 bases. CDR3 length: 13 amino acids. Germline loops: CDR1 LNHDA, CDR2 SQIVND (reference sequence). V dropped 3 bases and J dropped 6; count of bases not matched to a gene: 2. The DNA read from the CDR3 is TGTGCCAGTAGTATGGGACAGCCCAATGAG. Its protein is CASSMGQPNE. The entire CDR3 protein reads CASSMGQPNEQFF.

This clone was recorded at least ten times. The read ends 3 residues early relative to the CDR3; the germline J gene fills the gap. The chain couples TRBV13 to TRBJ1-4; 7 bases fit TRBD1. The CDR3 is 12 amino acids. Germline CDR1 PRHDT, CDR2 FYEKMQ (reference sequence). Germline trimming cut 7 bases from V and 4 bases from J; bases unmatched to any gene: 0. CDR3 bases read: TGTGCCAGCAACAGGGGTAATGAAAAA. Amino acids: CASNRGNEK. The complete CDR3 reads CASNRGNEKLFF.

In the case of this clone: The CDR3 extends 3 residues past the end of the read, so its final part is completed from the germline J gene. The chain is built from TRBV6-2 or TRBV6-3 and TRBJ1-2, with D perhaps matching TRBD1 (6 bases). The CDR3 spans 13 residues. In germline, CDR1 is MNHEY, CDR2 SVGEGT. V was shortened by 7 bases and J by 7 bases, with 16 bases between the two germline ends. The CDR3 bases that were read are TGTGCCAGCACCATGGACAGATCGTCTGGC. The encoded protein is CASTMDRSSG. The full CDR3 protein reads CASTMDRSSGYTF.

This clone was observed a handful of times. The CDR3 bases that were read are TGTGCCAGCAGAACTGCGGGGGAGACC. This codes for CASRTAGET. In full, the CDR3 reads CASRTAGETQYF. The chain recombines TRBV7-2 with TRBJ2-5; TRBD2 is a possible D gene (6 bases). From the germline J gene comes the end of the CDR3, since the read stops 3 residues before it. This CDR3 contains 12 residues. Germline values: CDR1 SGHTA, CDR2 FQGNSA. Trimming left V 6 bases short and J 5 bases short, with 10 bases between.

This clone was seen only a few times. The read gets to within 3 residues of the CDR3 end, and the germline J gene fills in the rest. J is TRBJ2-3 and V is TRBV7-6, with 11 bases fitting TRBD1. The trim removed 8 bases at V and 4 bases at J, leaving 8 bases unmatched. From germline, CDR1 is SGHVS and CDR2 FNYEAQ. The CDR3 extends over 15 amino acids. CDR3: CASVSRTGGSDTQYF. Incomplete CDR3 DNA: TGTGCCAGCGTCTCTCGGACAGGGGGCTCAGATACG.

The sequenced part of the CDR3 DNA is TGTGCCAGTAGTCCAAACTCGGGCACAGATACG. It encodes CASSPNSGTDT. The CDR3 in its entirety is CASSPNSGTDTQYF. The chain couples TRBV19 to TRBJ2-3; D is ambiguous. The read comes to an end 3 residues before the CDR3 does, leaving the germline J gene to fill in the end. Trimming removed 5 bases at V and 1 base at J, with 10 bases between. Per germline, CDR1 LNHDA and CDR2 SQIVND (reference sequence). CDR3 length equals 14 residues.